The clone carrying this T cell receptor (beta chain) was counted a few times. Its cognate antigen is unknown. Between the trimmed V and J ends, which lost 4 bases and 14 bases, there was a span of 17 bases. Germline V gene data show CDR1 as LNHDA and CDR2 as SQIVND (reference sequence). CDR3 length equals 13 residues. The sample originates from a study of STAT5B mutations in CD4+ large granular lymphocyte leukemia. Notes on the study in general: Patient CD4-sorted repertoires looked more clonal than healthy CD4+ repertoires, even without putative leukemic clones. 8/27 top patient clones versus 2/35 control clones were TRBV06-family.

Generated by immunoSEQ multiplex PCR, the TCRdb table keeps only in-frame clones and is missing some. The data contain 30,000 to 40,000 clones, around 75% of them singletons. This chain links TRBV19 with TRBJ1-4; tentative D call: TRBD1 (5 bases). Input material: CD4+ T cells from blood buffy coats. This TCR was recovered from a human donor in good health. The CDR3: CASSTPGSLGLFF. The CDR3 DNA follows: TGTGCCAGTAGTACCCCAGGGTCCCTGGGGCTGTTTTTT.